This T cell receptor beta chain was found in a study of blood T cell repertoires in COVID-19. Enrolled during active infection, Seattle patients were then followed longitudinally. TCRdb keeps only in-frame clones here, not all; method: immunoSEQ multiplex PCR. Of just over 300,000 clones detected, approximately 89% appear once; the ten largest clones hold around 1.9%. The germline V and J ends were trimmed by 0 bases and 1 base, with 4 bases remaining between them. CDR1 is SGHRS, CDR2 YFSETQ, per germline. The CDR3 is made up of 13 amino acids. The V gene is TRBV5-1, the J gene TRBJ1-1; no reliable D call. This receptor was obtained from a woman aged 30 to 39 with COVID-19, enrolled during active disease. The source material was peripheral blood. The CDR3 loop reads CASSLASNTEAFF. Written as DNA, the CDR3 is TGCGCCAGCAGCTTGGCCTCGAACACTGAAGCTTTCTTT.